Following are 27 T cell receptor beta chains from one sample sequenced in a study of blood T cell repertoires in COVID-19. This table comes from immunoSEQ multiplex PCR, and its TCRdb copy is limited to in-frame clones, with some not included. The sample includes about 70,000 clones, 87% of them seen just once. The sequenced sample consisted of peripheral blood. The source of these receptors is a man aged 50-59 years with active COVID-19.

The V gene is TRBV5-4, the J gene TRBJ2-1, with D possibly being TRBD2 (6 bases). Germline assignment: CDR1 SGHNT and CDR2 YYREEE (reference sequence). Trimming cost V 7 bases and J 4 bases, with 18 bases left between them. The length of the CDR3 is 15 residues. In nucleotides, the CDR3 is TGTGCCAGCTTCTCCCGGGACTCCTCTTACAATGAGCAGTTCTTC. This sequence encodes CASFSRDSSYNEQFF.

This clone was seen more than once but under ten times. The rearrangement joins TRBV15 to TRBJ1-2, with a weak D call TRBD1 (6 bases). V dropped 1 base and J dropped 4 bases, with 10 bases sitting between them. This CDR3 has 14 amino acids. The germline V gene encodes CDR1 LNHNV and CDR2 YYDKDF (reference sequence). DNA for the CDR3: TGTGCCACCAGCAGAGGGAACAGGGTCTATGGCTACACCTTC. It yields the protein CATSRGNRVYGYTF.

This chain joins TRBV29-1 and TRBJ2-2; TRBD1 aligns across 8 bases. Germline CDR1 is SQVTM and CDR2 is ANQGSEA. The CDR3 is made up of 16 amino acids. Trimming cost V 2 bases and J 5 bases; bases outside gene matches: 10. The CDR3 sequence is CSVELSGTGGTGELFF. In nucleotides, the CDR3 is TGCAGCGTTGAATTGTCCGGGACAGGCGGGACCGGGGAGCTGTTTTTT.

For the CDR3, the DNA is TGCGCCAGCAGGGAGGAGACACTTTCACCCCTCCACTTT. This codes for CASREETLSPLHF. The chain is built from TRBV5-1 and TRBJ1-6; no clear D. The V gene lost 5 bases and the J gene lost 9 bases, with 12 bases spanning the gap. This CDR3 is 13 amino acids long. Looked up from germline, CDR1 is SGHRS and CDR2 is YFSETQ.

The genes are TRBV5-1 and TRBJ2-7; TRBD2 matches at 8 bases. The CDR3 is made up of 16 amino acids. The V and J ends lost 0 bases and 1 base, in that order; junction bases with no gene match: 6. CDR1 and CDR2 (germline): SGHRS, YFSETQ. The CDR3 is CASSLGWTSRSYEQYF. CDR3 sequence (DNA): TGCGCCAGCAGCTTGGGTTGGACTAGCAGATCCTACGAGCAGTACTTC.

This chain connects TRBV30 to TRBJ1-1; D is possibly TRBD1 (6 bases). CDR3 length: 14 amino acids. In germline, CDR1 is GTSNPN, CDR2 SVGIG (reference sequence). V was pared by 0 bases and J by 4 bases, with 12 bases between. As DNA, the CDR3 is TGTGCCTGGAGTGTACAGGGCTACGCCACTGAAGCTTTCTTT. Protein product: CAWSVQGYATEAFF.

The chain links TRBV19 to TRBJ2-7; D is perhaps TRBD1 (5 bases). CDR1 and CDR2 (germline): LNHDA, SQIVND (reference sequence). The CDR3 has 15 amino acids. The CDR3 DNA reads as TGTGCAGACCACGCAGGACATCACGGTCCCTACGAGCAGTACTTC. It yields the protein CADHAGHHGPYEQYF.

The rearrangement links TRBV6-2 or TRBV6-3 to TRBJ2-7; no reliable D call. The V and J ends lost 4 bases and 4 bases respectively, with 8 bases between them. Germline assignment: CDR1 MNHEY and CDR2 SVGEGT. The CDR3 extends over 12 amino acids. As DNA, the CDR3 is TGTGCCAGCAGTTCCCTTTCGTACGAGCAGTACTTC. Translated: CASSSLSYEQYF.

V usage is TRBV18 and J usage is TRBJ1-1; D remains ambiguous. Trimming stripped 2 bases from V and 3 bases from J, with 7 bases between. The CDR3 contains 13 residues. CDR1 KGHSH and CDR2 LQKENI come from the germline V gene. Written as DNA, the CDR3 is TGTGCCAGCTCACCAATCCCTGACACTGAAGCTTTCTTT. Its translation: CASSPIPDTEAFF. The full variable domain, with the rest looked up from reference TRBV18 and TRBJ1-1, is NAGVMQNPRHLVRRRGQEARLRCSPMKGHSHVYWYRQLPEEGLKFMVYLQKENIIDESGMPKERFSAEFPKEGPSILRIQQVVRGDSAAYFCASSPIPDTEAFFGQGTRLTVV.

The count of this clone is one. This chain links TRBV11-3 with TRBJ2-7; 13 positions agree with TRBD2. V shed 5 bases and J 7 bases; nucleotides not matched to a gene: 8. CDR1 is SGHNT, CDR2 YENEEA, per germline. The CDR3 has 15 residues. The CDR3 sequence is CASSAPGLAGREQYF. The DNA of the CDR3 is TGTGCCAGCAGCGCACCGGGACTAGCGGGACGGGAGCAGTACTTC.

The rearrangement joins TRBV28 to TRBJ2-7; D is perhaps TRBD1 (6 bases). The length of the CDR3 is 15 residues. Trimming removed 0 bases at V and 0 bases at J, with 9 bases between. The germline CDR1 and CDR2 sequences are MDHEN and SYDVKM. The CDR3 is CASSLWGDTSYEQYF. CDR3 nucleotides: TGTGCCAGCAGTTTATGGGGGGACACCTCCTACGAGCAGTACTTC.

The genes are TRBV9 and TRBJ2-1; D not certain. Trimming took off 1 base at V and 3 bases at J, with 11 bases between the two ends. This CDR3 comprises 15 residues. The V gene's germline CDR1 is SGDLS and CDR2 YYNGEE. CDR3 nucleotide sequence: TGTGCCAGCAGCGTATCGTGGGCCGGCTACAATGAGCAGTTCTTC. It translates to CASSVSWAGYNEQFF.

J is TRBJ1-5 and V is TRBV24-1; maybe TRBD1 (5 bases). Trimming left V 4 bases short and J 0 bases short, with 12 bases between. CDR3 length: 16 residues. CDR1 is KGHDR and CDR2 is SFDVKD in the germline V gene. The CDR3 sequence: CATSDGTSISNQPQHF. The CDR3 DNA reads TGTGCCACCAGTGACGGGACTTCTATTAGCAATCAGCCCCAGCATTTT.

This chain uses TRBV29-1 with TRBJ1-2; D uncertain. The germline V and J ends were trimmed by 6 bases and 2 bases, with 13 bases remaining between them. This CDR3 is built from 13 residues. The V gene's germline CDR1 is SQVTM and CDR2 ANQGSEA. The chain's CDR3 is CSVWFTVNYGYTF. The CDR3 DNA reads as TGCAGCGTGTGGTTTACAGTGAACTATGGCTACACCTTC. The full variable domain, with the rest looked up from reference TRBV29-1 and TRBJ1-2, is SAVISQKPSRDICQRGTSLTIQCQVDSQVTMMFWYRQQPGQSLTLIATANQGSEATYESGFVIDKFPISRPNLTFSTLTVSNMSPEDSSIYLCSVWFTVNYGYTFGSGTRLTVV.

This clone was picked up one time. The CDR3 DNA follows: TGTGCCACCAGTGACCAAACTAGCGGGAGCACAGATACGCAGTATTTT. It encodes CATSDQTSGSTDTQYF. V gene TRBV24-1 combines with J gene TRBJ2-3, with 9 bases lining up with TRBD2. Germline CDR1 KGHDR, CDR2 SFDVKD. CDR3 length: 16 residues. The ends lost 4 bases at V and 0 bases at J; junction bases unmatched: 4.

The chain employs TRBV28 and TRBJ2-1; 11 bases line up with TRBD2. The ends lost 5 bases at V and 3 bases at J; junction bases unmatched: 6. This CDR3 comprises 16 residues. Per the germline V gene, CDR1 is MDHEN and CDR2 is SYDVKM. The CDR3 is CASSPLAGGVYNEQFF. The CDR3 nucleotides read TGTGCCAGCAGTCCCCTAGCGGGAGGCGTCTACAATGAGCAGTTCTTC.

The chain has TRBV5-5 and TRBJ2-2; no reliable D call. The CDR3 totals 12 residues. V was clipped by 5 bases and J by 7 bases, with 9 bases between them. Germline assignment: CDR1 SGHKS and CDR2 YYEKEE (reference sequence). The CDR3 is CASSSGVGELFF. In DNA, the CDR3 is TGTGCCAGCAGTTCAGGCGTCGGGGAGCTGTTTTTT.

This clone showed up just a few times. The chain is built from TRBV27 and TRBJ2-3; TRBD2 matches at 13 bases. The ends lost 3 bases at V and 6 bases at J; junction bases unmatched: 3. This CDR3 has 15 amino acids. Per the germline V gene, CDR1 is MNHEY and CDR2 is SMNVEV (reference sequence). The CDR3 region is CASSFGTSGTDTQYF. The CDR3 DNA is TGTGCCAGCAGTTTTGGGACTAGCGGGACCGATACGCAGTATTTT.

The CDR3 DNA sequence: TGCGCCAGCAGCTTGGAAGGGACAGGGGGAGCCAACGTCCTGACTTTC. Amino acids: CASSLEGTGGANVLTF. The rearrangement uses TRBV5-1 and TRBJ2-6; 11 bases fit TRBD1. The CDR3 runs 16 residues. Germline lookup yields CDR1 SGHRS and CDR2 YFSETQ. The V segment lost 0 bases and the J segment 7 bases; nucleotides outside the gene matches: 3. Filled out from reference TRBV5-1 and TRBJ2-6, the complete variable domain reads KAGVTQTPRYLIKTRGQQVTLSCSPISGHRSVSWYQQTPGQGLQFLFEYFSETQRNKGNFPGRFSGRQFSNSRSEMNVSTLELGDSALYLCASSLEGTGGANVLTFGAGSRLTVL.

In nucleotides, the CDR3 is TGCGCCAGCAGCTTTACAGGGTCCGGCACTGAAGCTTTCTTT. Translated, it gives CASSFTGSGTEAFF. The chain employs TRBV5-1 and TRBJ1-1, with D perhaps matching TRBD1 (6 bases). The germline V gene has CDR1 SGHRS and CDR2 YFSETQ. This CDR3 is 14 amino acids long. Trimming removed 2 bases at V and 4 bases at J, with 12 bases between.

The rearrangement links TRBV23-1 to TRBJ2-4; D remains unclear. TRBV23-1 is marked as an open reading frame, function uncertain. The V end was cut by 4 bases, the J end by 4 bases, with 11 bases between. This CDR3 is 14 amino acids long. CDR3 coding DNA: TGCGCCAGCAGTCCAAAAGACACAAAAAACATTCAGTACTTC. As protein: CASSPKDTKNIQYF.

The V call is TRBV2, the J call TRBJ1-1; TRBD1 is a possible D gene (5 bases). CDR1 SNHLY and CDR2 FYNNEI come from the germline V gene. The V and J ends lost 10 bases and 0 bases respectively, with 18 bases between them. The CDR3 has 15 amino acids. The CDR3 spells CATTPGKLMNTEAFF. The CDR3 nucleotides read TGTGCCACCACCCCAGGGAAGCTCATGAACACTGAAGCTTTCTTT.

The J gene is TRBJ1-6, the V gene TRBV10-3, with a weak D call TRBD1 (5 bases). CDR3 length: 13 amino acids. V shed 4 bases and J shed 7 bases, with 8 bases lying between them. Germline loops: CDR1 ENHRY, CDR2 SYGVKD. CDR3 protein: CAISVGLNSPLHF. DNA for the CDR3: TGTGCCATCAGTGTGGGGCTGAATTCACCCCTCCACTTT.

V usage is TRBV9 and J usage is TRBJ1-1; D is perhaps TRBD1 (5 bases). The CDR3 totals 14 residues. Between the trimmed V and J ends, which lost 6 bases and 2 bases, there was a span of 14 bases. Germline assignment: CDR1 SGDLS and CDR2 YYNGEE. In DNA form, the CDR3 reads TGTGCCAGCACCCAGGGATTGGAAAACACTGAAGCTTTCTTT. It translates to CASTQGLENTEAFF.

This clone was counted between two and nine times. The genes are TRBV6-5 and TRBJ2-7; 8 nucleotides agree with TRBD2. CDR1 MNHEY and CDR2 SVGAGI come from the germline V gene. With 7 bases clipped from V and 2 bases from J, the junction kept 7 bases outside the gene matches. This CDR3 contains 14 residues. CDR3 nucleotides: TGTGCCAGCATCCCCAGCGGGGGCACCTACGAGCAGTACTTC. It encodes CASIPSGGTYEQYF.

The chain combines TRBV12-3 or TRBV12-4 with TRBJ2-7; 8 bases agree with TRBD1. Trimming at V came to 8 bases and at J to 4 bases, leaving 7 bases not matched to a gene. The CDR3 spans 13 residues. CDR3 residues: CASQTGANYEQYF. The CDR3 nucleotides are TGTGCCAGCCAGACAGGGGCGAATTACGAGCAGTACTTC.

The chain is built from TRBV19 and TRBJ1-5; no clear D gene. The CDR3 is 14 amino acids. Germline CDR1 is LNHDA and CDR2 is SQIVND (reference sequence). Between the trimmed V and J ends, which lost 7 bases and 6 bases, there was a span of 16 bases. The CDR3 DNA follows: TGTGCCAGTATTCCCGCCACTGCCGGTCAGCCCCAGCATTTT. Its translation is CASIPATAGQPQHF.